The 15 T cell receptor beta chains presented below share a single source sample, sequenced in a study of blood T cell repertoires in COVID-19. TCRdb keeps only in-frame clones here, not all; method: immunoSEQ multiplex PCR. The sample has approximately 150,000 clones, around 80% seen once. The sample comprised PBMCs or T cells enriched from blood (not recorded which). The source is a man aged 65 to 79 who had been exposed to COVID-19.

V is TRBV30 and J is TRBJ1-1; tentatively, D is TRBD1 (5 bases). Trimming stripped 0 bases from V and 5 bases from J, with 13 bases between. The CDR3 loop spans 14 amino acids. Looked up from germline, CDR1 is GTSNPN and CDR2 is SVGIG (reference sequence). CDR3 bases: TGTGCCTGGAGTGTATCAGGGCCATGGACTGAAGCTTTCTTT. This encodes CAWSVSGPWTEAFF.

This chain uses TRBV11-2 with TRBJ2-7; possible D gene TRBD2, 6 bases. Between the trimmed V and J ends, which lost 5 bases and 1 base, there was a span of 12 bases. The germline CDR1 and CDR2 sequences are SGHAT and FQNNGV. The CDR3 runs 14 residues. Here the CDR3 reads CASSARLDSYEQYF. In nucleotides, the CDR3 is TGTGCCAGCAGCGCTCGACTAGATTCCTACGAGCAGTACTTC.

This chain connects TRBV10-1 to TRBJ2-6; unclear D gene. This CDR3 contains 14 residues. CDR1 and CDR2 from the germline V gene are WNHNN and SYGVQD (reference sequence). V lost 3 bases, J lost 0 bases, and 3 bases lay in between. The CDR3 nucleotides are TGCGCCAGCAGTGACAACTCTGGGGCCAACGTCCTGACTTTC. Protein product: CASSDNSGANVLTF.

The CDR3: CATSDLDTQYF. Here the CDR3 DNA reads TGTGCCACCAGTGATCTAGATACGCAGTATTTT. The rearrangement links TRBV24-1 to TRBJ2-3, with D uncertain. In germline, CDR1 is KGHDR, CDR2 SFDVKD. V was cut by 3 bases and J by 5 bases, with 2 bases left in between. The CDR3 sequence is 11 residues long.

The CDR3 region is CASSQDPGSEQFF. The CDR3 coding sequence is TGTGCCAGCAGCCAAGATCCAGGGTCCGAGCAGTTCTTC. This chain joins TRBV3-1 (or the pseudogene TRBV3-2) and TRBJ2-1, with D tentatively TRBD1 (5 bases). V was pared by 0 bases and J by 10 bases, with 10 bases between. Per germline, CDR1 LGHDT and CDR2 YNNKEL (reference sequence). The CDR3 sequence is 13 residues long.

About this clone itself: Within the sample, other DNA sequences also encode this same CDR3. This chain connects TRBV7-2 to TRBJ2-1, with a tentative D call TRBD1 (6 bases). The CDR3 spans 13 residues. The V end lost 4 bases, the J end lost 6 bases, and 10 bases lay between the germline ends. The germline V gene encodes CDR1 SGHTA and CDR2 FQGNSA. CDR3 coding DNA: TGTGCCAGCAGCTCCCTACAGGGCAATGAGCAGTTCTTC. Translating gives CASSSLQGNEQFF.

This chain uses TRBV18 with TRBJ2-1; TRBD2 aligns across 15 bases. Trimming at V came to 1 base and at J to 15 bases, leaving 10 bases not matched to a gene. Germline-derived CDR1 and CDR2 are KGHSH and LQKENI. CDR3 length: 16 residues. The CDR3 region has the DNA TGTGCCAGCTCACCACGAGGACTAGCGGGAGGGAACCCAACGTTCTTC. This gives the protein CASSPRGLAGGNPTFF.

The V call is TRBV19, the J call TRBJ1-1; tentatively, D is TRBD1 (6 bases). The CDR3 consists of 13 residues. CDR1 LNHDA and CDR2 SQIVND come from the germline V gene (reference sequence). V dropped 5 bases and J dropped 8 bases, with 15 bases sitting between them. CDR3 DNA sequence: TGTGCCAGTAGTGGTAACAGGGCACTCGAAGCTTTCTTT. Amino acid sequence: CASSGNRALEAFF.

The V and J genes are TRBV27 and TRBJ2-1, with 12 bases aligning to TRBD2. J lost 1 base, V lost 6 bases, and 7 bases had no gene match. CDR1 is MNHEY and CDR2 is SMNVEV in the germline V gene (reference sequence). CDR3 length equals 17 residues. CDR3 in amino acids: CASSAIGLAGSYNEQFF. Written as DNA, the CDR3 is TGTGCCAGCAGCGCCATAGGACTAGCGGGATCCTACAATGAGCAGTTCTTC.

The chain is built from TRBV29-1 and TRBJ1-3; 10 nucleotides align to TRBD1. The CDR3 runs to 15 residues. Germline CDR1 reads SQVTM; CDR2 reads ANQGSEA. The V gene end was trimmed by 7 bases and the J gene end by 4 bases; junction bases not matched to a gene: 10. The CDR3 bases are TGCAGCGCAAATACCGGGACAGGGGTCGGAAACACCATATATTTT. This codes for CSANTGTGVGNTIYF.

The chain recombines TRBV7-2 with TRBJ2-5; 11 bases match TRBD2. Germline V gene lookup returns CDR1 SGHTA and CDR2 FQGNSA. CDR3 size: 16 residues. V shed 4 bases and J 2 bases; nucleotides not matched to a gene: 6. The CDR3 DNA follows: TGTGCCAGCAGCTCAGGGACTAGCGGTTTACAAGAGACCCAGTACTTC. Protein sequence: CASSSGTSGLQETQYF.

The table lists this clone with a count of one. CDR3 coding DNA: TGTGCCAGCAGCCGGGACAGGGGTTTGGACGAGCAGTACTTC. The encoded protein is CASSRDRGLDEQYF. The rearrangement uses TRBV4-2 and TRBJ2-7, with 10 bases lining up with TRBD1. The CDR3 runs to 14 residues. Germline trimming cut 4 bases from V and 5 bases from J; bases unmatched to any gene: 5. The V gene's germline CDR1 is LGHNA and CDR2 YNFKEQ.

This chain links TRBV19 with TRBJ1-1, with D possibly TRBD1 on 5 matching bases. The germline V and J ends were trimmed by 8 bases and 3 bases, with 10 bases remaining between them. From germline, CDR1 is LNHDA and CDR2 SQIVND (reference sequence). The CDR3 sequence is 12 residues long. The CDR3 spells CASWGVYTEAFF. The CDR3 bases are TGTGCCAGTTGGGGCGTTTACACTGAAGCTTTCTTT.

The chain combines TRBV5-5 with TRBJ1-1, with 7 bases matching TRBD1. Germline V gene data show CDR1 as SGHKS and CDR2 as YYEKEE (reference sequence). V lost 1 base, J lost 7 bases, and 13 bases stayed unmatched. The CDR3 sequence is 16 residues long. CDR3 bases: TGTGCCAGCAGCTTGAGGGACAGAGGGCCGAACGGTGAAGCTTTCTTT. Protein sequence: CASSLRDRGPNGEAFF.

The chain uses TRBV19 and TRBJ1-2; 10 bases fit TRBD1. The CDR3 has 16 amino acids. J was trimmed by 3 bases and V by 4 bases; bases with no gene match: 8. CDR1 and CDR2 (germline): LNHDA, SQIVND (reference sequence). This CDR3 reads CASSKTGGEDYYGYTF. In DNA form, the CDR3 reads TGTGCCAGTAGTAAGACAGGGGGCGAAGACTACTATGGCTACACCTTC.